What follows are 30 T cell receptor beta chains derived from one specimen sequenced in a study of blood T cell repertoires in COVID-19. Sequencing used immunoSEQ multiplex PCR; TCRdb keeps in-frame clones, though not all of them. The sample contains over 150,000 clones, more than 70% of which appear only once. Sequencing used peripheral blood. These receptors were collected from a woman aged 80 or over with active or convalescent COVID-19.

DNA for the CDR3: TGTGCCAGCTCACCCCAGGCCTATAGCAATCAGCCCCAGCATTTT. Protein: CASSPQAYSNQPQHF. V and J are TRBV18 and TRBJ1-5; D remains unclear. Between the trimmed V and J ends, which lost 3 bases and 0 bases, there was a span of 9 bases. The CDR3 contains 15 residues. CDR1 is KGHSH, CDR2 LQKENI, per germline.

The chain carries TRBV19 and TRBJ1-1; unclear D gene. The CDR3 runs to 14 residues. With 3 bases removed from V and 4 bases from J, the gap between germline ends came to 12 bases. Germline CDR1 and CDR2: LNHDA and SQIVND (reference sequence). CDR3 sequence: CASSIVSGSTEAFF. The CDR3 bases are TGTGCCAGTAGTATTGTTTCTGGGAGCACTGAAGCTTTCTTT.

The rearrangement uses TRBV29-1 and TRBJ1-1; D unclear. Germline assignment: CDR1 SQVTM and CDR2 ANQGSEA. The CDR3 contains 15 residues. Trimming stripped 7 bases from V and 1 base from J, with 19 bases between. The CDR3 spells CSARGGMGKNTEAFF. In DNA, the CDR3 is TGCAGCGCCCGCGGCGGGATGGGGAAGAACACTGAAGCTTTCTTT.

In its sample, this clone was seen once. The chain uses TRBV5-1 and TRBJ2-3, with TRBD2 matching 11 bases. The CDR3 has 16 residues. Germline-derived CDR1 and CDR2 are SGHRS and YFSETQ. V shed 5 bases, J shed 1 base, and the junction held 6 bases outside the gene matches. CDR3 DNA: TGCGCCAGCAGACCTTTGACTAGCGGGGGCACAGATACGCAGTATTTT. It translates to CASRPLTSGGTDTQYF.

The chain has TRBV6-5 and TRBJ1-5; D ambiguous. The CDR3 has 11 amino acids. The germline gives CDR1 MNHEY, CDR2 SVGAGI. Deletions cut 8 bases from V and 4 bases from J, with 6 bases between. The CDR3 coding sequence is TGTGCCAGCCAAACTAATCAGCCCCAGCATTTT. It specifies CASQTNQPQHF.

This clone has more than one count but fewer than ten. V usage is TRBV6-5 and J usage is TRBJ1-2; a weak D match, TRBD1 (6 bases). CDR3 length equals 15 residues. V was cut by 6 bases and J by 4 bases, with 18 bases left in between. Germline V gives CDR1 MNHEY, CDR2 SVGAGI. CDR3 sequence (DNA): TGTGCCAGCAGCCCCGGACAGCTCTCCTTCTATGGCTACACCTTC. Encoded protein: CASSPGQLSFYGYTF.

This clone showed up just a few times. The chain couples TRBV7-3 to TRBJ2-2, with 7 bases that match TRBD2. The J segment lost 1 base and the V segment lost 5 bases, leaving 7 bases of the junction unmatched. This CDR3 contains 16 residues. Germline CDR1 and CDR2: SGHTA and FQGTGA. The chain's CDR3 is CASSPPGGKNTGELFF. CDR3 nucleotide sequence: TGTGCCAGCAGCCCACCGGGGGGAAAGAACACCGGGGAGCTGTTTTTT.

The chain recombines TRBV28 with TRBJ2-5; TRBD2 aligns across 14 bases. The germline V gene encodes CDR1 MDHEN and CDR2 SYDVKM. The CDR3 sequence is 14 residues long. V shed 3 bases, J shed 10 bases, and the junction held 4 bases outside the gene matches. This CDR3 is CASSFGTSGSIQYF. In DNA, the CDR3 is TGTGCCAGCAGTTTTGGGACTAGCGGGAGCATCCAGTACTTC.

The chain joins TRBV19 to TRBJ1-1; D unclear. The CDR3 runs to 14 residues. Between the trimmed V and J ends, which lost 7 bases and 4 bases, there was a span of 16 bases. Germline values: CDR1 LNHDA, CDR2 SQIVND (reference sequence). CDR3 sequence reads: CASTPREFSTEAFF. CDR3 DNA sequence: TGTGCCAGTACTCCACGGGAGTTCTCCACTGAAGCTTTCTTT.

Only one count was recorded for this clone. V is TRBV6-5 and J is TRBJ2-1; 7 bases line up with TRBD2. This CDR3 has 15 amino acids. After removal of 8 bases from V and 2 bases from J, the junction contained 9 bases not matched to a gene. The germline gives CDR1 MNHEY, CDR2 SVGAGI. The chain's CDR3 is CASDRSGTTYNEQFF. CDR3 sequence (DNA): TGTGCCAGCGACCGGAGCGGGACCACCTACAATGAGCAGTTCTTC.

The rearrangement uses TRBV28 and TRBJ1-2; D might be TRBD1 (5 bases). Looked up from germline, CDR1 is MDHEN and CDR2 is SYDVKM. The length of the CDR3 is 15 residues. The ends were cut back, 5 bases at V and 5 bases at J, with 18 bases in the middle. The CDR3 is CASSLPRREGYGYTF. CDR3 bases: TGTGCCAGCAGTCTCCCGCGCAGGGAGGGATATGGCTACACCTTC.

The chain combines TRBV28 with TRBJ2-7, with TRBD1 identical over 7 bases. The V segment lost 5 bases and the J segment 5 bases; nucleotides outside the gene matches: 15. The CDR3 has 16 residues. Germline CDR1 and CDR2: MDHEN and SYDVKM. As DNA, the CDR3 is TGTGCCAGCAGTCTCCGAAGGGGGACAGCCCCAAACGAGCAGTACTTC. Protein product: CASSLRRGTAPNEQYF.

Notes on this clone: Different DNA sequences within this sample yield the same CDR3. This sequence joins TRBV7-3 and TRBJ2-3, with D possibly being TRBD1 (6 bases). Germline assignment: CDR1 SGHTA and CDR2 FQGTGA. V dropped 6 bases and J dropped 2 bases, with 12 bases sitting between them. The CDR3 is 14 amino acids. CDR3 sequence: CASSPDRYTDTQYF. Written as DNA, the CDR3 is TGTGCCAGCAGTCCGGACAGATACACAGATACGCAGTATTTT.

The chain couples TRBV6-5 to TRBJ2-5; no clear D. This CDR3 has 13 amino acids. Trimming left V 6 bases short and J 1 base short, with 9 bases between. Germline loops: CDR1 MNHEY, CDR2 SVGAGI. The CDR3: CASRGTTQETQYF. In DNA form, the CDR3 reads TGTGCCAGCAGGGGCACCACCCAAGAGACCCAGTACTTC.

CDR3 protein: CASSLDASGSSDTQYF. As DNA, the CDR3 is TGTGCCAGCAGCTTAGACGCTAGCGGGAGTTCAGATACGCAGTATTTT. The chain couples TRBV7-8 to TRBJ2-3; TRBD2 matches at 10 bases. This CDR3 is 16 amino acids long. Losses at the gene ends were 1 base for V and 4 bases for J; bases not matched to a gene: 5. CDR1 and CDR2 from the germline V gene are SGHVS and FQNEAQ.

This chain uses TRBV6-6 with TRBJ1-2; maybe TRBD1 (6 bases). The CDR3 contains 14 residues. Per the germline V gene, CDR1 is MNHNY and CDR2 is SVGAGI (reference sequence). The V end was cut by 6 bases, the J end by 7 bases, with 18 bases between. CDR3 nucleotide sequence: TGTGCCAGCAGCCACCAACGACAGGTGGGTGGCTACACCTTC. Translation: CASSHQRQVGGYTF.

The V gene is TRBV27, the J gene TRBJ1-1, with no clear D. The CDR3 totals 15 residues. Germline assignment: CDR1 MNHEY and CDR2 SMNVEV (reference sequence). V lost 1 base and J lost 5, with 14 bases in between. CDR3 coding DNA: TGTGCCAGCAGTTTATTGACGGGAGGCGGAACTGAAGCTTTCTTT. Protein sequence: CASSLLTGGGTEAFF.

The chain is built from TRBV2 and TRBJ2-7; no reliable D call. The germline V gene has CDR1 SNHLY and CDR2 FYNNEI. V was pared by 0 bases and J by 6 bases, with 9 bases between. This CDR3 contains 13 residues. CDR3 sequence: CASSEARSGEQYF. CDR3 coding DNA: TGTGCCAGCAGTGAAGCGAGGTCGGGCGAGCAGTACTTC.

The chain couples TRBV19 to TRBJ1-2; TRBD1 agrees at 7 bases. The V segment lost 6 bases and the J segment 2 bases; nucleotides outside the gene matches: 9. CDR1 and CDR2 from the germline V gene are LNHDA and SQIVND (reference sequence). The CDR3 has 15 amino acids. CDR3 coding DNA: TGTGCCAGTAGGGCCCGGCAGGACAGGAACTATGGCTACACCTTC. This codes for CASRARQDRNYGYTF.

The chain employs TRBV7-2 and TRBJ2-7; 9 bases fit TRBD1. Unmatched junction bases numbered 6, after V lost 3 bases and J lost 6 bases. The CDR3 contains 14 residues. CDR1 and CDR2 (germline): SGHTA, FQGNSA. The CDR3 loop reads CASSLGQGLGEQYF. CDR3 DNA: TGTGCCAGCAGCTTGGGACAGGGCCTAGGCGAGCAGTACTTC.

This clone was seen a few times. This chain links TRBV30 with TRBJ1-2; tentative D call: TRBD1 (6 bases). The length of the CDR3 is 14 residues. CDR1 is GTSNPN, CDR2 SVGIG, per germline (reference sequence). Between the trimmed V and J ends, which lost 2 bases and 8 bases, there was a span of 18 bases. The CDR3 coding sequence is TGTGCCTGGAGTAGAACAGGGACCTTCGGGGGCTACACCTTC. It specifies CAWSRTGTFGGYTF.

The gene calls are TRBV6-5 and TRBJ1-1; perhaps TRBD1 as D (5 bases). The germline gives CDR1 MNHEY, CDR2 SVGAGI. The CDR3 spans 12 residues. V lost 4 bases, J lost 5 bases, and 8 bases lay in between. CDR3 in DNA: TGTGCCAGCAGTTCAGGGTCAACTGAAGCTTTCTTT. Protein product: CASSSGSTEAFF.

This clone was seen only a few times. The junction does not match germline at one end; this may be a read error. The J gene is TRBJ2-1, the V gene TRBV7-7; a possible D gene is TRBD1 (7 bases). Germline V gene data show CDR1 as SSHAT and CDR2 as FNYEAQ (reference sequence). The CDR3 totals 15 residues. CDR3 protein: CASSPLRQGGNEQFF. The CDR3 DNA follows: TGTGCTAGCAGCCCCCTGCGACAGGGAGGCAATGAGCAGTTCTTC.

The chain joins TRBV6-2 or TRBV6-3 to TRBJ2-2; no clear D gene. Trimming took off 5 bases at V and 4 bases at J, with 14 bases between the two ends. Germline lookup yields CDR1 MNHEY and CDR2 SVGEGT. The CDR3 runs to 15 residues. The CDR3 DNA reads TGTGCCAGCAGTCAGACTCCAGCCGCCACCGGGGAGCTGTTTTTT. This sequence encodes CASSQTPAATGELFF.

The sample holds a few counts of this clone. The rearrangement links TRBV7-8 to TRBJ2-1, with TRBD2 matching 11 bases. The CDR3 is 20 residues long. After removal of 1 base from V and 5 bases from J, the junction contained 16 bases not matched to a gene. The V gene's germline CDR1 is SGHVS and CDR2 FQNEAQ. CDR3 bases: TGTGCCAGCAGCTTAGTGGGCCTAGCGGGAGGATTACGGAGCAACAATGAGCAGTTCTTC. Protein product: CASSLVGLAGGLRSNNEQFF. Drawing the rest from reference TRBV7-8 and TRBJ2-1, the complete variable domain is GAGVSQSPRYKVAKRGQDVALRCDPISGHVSLFWYQQALGQGPEFLTYFQNEAQLDKSGLPSDRFFAERPEGSVSTLKIQRTQQEDSAVYLCASSLVGLAGGLRSNNEQFFGPGTRLTVL.

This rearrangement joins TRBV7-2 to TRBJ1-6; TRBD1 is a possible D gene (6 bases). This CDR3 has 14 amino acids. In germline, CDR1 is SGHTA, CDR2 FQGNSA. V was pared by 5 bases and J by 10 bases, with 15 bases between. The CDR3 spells CASSLTGWGSPLHF. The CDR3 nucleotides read TGTGCCAGCAGCCTCACAGGGTGGGGATCACCCCTCCACTTT.

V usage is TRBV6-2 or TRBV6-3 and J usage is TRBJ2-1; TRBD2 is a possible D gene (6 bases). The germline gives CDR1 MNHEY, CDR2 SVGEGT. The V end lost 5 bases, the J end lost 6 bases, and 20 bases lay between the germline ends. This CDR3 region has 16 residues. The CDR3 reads CASSGRGSARVNEQFF. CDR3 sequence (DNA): TGTGCCAGCAGTGGCCGGGGGAGCGCTCGGGTCAATGAGCAGTTCTTC.

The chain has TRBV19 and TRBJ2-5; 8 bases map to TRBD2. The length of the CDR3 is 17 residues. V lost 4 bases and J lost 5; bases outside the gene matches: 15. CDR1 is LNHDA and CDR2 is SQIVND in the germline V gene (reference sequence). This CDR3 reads CASSRGLAGGPMETQYF. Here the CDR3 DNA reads TGTGCCAGTAGTAGGGGGCTGGCGGGGGGACCCATGGAGACCCAGTACTTC.

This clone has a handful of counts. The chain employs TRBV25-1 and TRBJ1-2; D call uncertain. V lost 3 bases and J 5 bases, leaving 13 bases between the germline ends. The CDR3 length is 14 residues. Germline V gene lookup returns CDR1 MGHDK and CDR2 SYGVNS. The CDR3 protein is CASSDLSSVYGYTF. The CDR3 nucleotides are TGTGCCAGCAGTGATCTTTCTAGTGTATATGGCTACACCTTC.

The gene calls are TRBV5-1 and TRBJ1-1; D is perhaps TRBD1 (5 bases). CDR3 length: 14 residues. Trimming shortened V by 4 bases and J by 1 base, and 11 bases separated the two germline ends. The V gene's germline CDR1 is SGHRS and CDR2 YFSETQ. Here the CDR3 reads CASSHQGGNTEAFF. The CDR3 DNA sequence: TGCGCCAGCAGCCATCAGGGCGGGAACACTGAAGCTTTCTTT.